These 5 T cell receptor beta chains originate from one sample sequenced in a study of CD8 T cells in Susac syndrome. Reverse transcription of roughly 0.5 to 1 ug RNA used random hexamers. TCRdb used MiXCR to reprocess the immunoSEQ multiplex PCR reads, holding one entry per CDR3 protein. This table holds over 130,000 distinct CDR3 sequences, 85% to 95% found once. What was sequenced was CD4+ T cells from PBMCs. These receptors all stem from a human donor with multiple sclerosis.

V gene TRBV20-1 combines with J gene TRBJ1-5; 9 positions agree with TRBD1. The germline V gene encodes CDR1 DFQATT and CDR2 SNEGSKA (reference sequence). The CDR3 extends over 17 amino acids. With 5 bases clipped from V and 7 bases from J, the junction kept 18 bases outside the gene matches. The chain's CDR3 is CSAGGRHGQGTQQPQHF. In DNA form, the CDR3 reads TGCAGTGCTGGTGGTCGACATGGACAGGGGACCCAGCAGCCCCAGCATTTT.

As DNA, the CDR3 is TGCAGTGCTCCTATTCCTAGCGGGAGTGACGAGCAGTACTTC. Protein product: CSAPIPSGSDEQYF. V and J are TRBV20-1 and TRBJ2-7; 10 positions agree with TRBD2. The germline V gene has CDR1 DFQATT and CDR2 SNEGSKA (reference sequence). There are 14 residues in the CDR3. Trimming at V came to 5 bases and at J to 5 bases, leaving 9 bases not matched to a gene.

The J gene is TRBJ1-2, the V gene TRBV29-1, with D possibly TRBD1 on 6 matching bases. Trimming took off 4 bases at V and 2 bases at J, with 11 bases between the two ends. CDR3 length: 13 residues. Per the germline V gene, CDR1 is SQVTM and CDR2 is ANQGSEA. The CDR3 DNA reads as TGCAGCGTTGTCGAGGGGGGGAACTATGGCTACACCTTC. Translated: CSVVEGGNYGYTF.

The genes are TRBV5-1 and TRBJ2-3; 8 nucleotides line up with TRBD1. V was clipped by 0 bases and J by 3 bases; unmatched bases: 6. The length of the CDR3 is 16 residues. Germline lookup yields CDR1 SGHRS and CDR2 YFSETQ. The CDR3 nucleotides are TGCGCCAGCAGCTTGGAGCAATGGACAGGGACAGATACGCAGTATTTT. Protein sequence: CASSLEQWTGTDTQYF.

The J gene is TRBJ2-7, the V gene TRBV3-1, with D unresolved. This CDR3 spans 17 amino acids. From germline, CDR1 is LGHDT and CDR2 YNNKEL (reference sequence). V gave up 0 bases and J gave up 4 bases, with 19 bases separating them. The CDR3 loop is CASSQDYPIPYTYEQYF. The CDR3 DNA is TGTGCCAGCAGCCAAGATTATCCGATCCCTTATACATACGAGCAGTACTTC.